Following are 21 T cell receptor beta chains from one sample sequenced in a study of T cell repertoires in cytomegalovirus infection. TCRdb re-called the reads with MiXCR, one entry per CDR3 protein. Of around 450,000 distinct CDR3 sequences listed, approximately 10% were seen once; the top ten hold about 9.4%. Sequenced: PBMCs. The source of these receptors is a human donor in good health (CMV status not recorded). Some clones in this sample may be carry-over from other donors' samples.

This clonotype was counted ten times or more. V usage is TRBV13 and J usage is TRBJ2-7; 8 nucleotides align to TRBD2. The germline CDR1 and CDR2 sequences are PRHDT and FYEKMQ (reference sequence). CDR3 length: 15 amino acids. V trimming: 1 base; J trimming: 1 base; junction bases outside the gene matches: 3. DNA for the CDR3: TGTGCCAGCAGCTTAGCAGCGGGAGTGTCCTACGAGCAGTACTTC. Translating it yields CASSLAAGVSYEQYF. Together with reference TRBV13 and TRBJ2-7, the CDR3 gives the full variable domain: AAGVIQSPRHLIKEKRETATLKCYPIPRHDTVYWYQQGPGQDPQFLISFYEKMQSDKGSIPDRFSAQQFSDYHSELNMSSLELGDSALYFCASSLAAGVSYEQYFGPGTRLTVT.

In its sample, this clonotype was seen many times. V usage is TRBV30 and J usage is TRBJ2-3, with 11 nucleotides matching TRBD2. The CDR3 is 16 amino acids. After removal of 3 bases from V and 3 bases from J, the junction contained 8 bases not matched to a gene. Germline V gives CDR1 GTSNPN, CDR2 SVGIG (reference sequence). DNA of the CDR3: TGTGCCTGGAGCGTGACCAGGACTAGCGGGACAGATACGCAGTATTTT. It yields the protein CAWSVTRTSGTDTQYF.

This clonotype has ten or more counts. In DNA, the CDR3 is TGTGCCAGTAGTATAAGCAACGCTCGGCAGCCCCAGCATTTT. Amino acid sequence: CASSISNARQPQHF. The rearrangement links TRBV19 to TRBJ1-5; D is uncertain. The germline V and J ends were trimmed by 2 bases and 7 bases, with 12 bases remaining between them. This CDR3 has 14 residues. Germline V gene sequence: CDR1 LNHDA, CDR2 SQIVND (reference sequence). Together with reference TRBV19 and TRBJ1-5, the CDR3 gives the full variable domain: DGGITQSPKYLFRKEGQNVTLSCEQNLNHDAMYWYRQDPGQGLRLIYYSQIVNDFQKGDIAEGYSVSREKKESFPLTVTSAQKNPTAFYLCASSISNARQPQHFGDGTRLSIL.

Only a few counts were recorded for this clonotype. V and J are TRBV20-1 and TRBJ2-1, with D possibly TRBD2 on 6 matching bases. This CDR3 is 18 amino acids long. The germline V gene encodes CDR1 DFQATT and CDR2 SNEGSKA (reference sequence). The V and J ends lost 0 bases and 3 bases respectively, with 21 bases between them. The CDR3 protein is CSARDPGATSNLYNEQFF. As DNA, the CDR3 is TGCAGTGCTAGAGATCCAGGCGCGACTAGTAATCTCTACAATGAGCAGTTCTTC.

This clonotype was observed at least ten times. The chain links TRBV6-1 to TRBJ2-1, with TRBD2 matching 12 bases. The CDR3 covers 15 residues. The junction had 5 bases not matched to a gene; V was cut back by 6 bases and J by 5 bases. Germline-derived CDR1 and CDR2 are MNHNS and SASEGT. DNA for the CDR3: TGTGCCAGCAGGTTTCTAGCGGGAGGGGACAATGAGCAGTTCTTC. Residues: CASRFLAGGDNEQFF.

At least ten counts were recorded for this clonotype. The CDR3 bases are TGTGCCATCAGTACGCTACTAGCGGGGGGCTCTAACACCGGGGAGCTGTTTTTT. This gives the protein CAISTLLAGGSNTGELFF. The rearrangement links TRBV10-3 to TRBJ2-2, with TRBD2 matching over 12 bases. From germline, CDR1 is ENHRY and CDR2 SYGVKD. The V gene end was trimmed by 5 bases and the J gene end by 2 bases; junction bases not matched to a gene: 9. This CDR3 has 18 residues.

This clonotype showed up just a few times. This chain links TRBV12-3 or TRBV12-4 with TRBJ2-1, with D possibly TRBD2 on 7 matching bases. Trimming pared 3 bases from V and 5 bases from J, leaving 11 bases between. This CDR3 region has 14 residues. CDR3 DNA: TGTGCCAGCAGTTTGGGGGGGCGGAACAATGAGCAGTTCTTC. Translated, it gives CASSLGGRNNEQFF.

This clonotype was observed at least ten times. The chain is built from TRBV9 and TRBJ2-2; 12 bases line up with TRBD2. There are 16 residues in the CDR3. The V gene's germline CDR1 is SGDLS and CDR2 YYNGEE. V shed 2 bases, J shed 7 bases, and the junction held 6 bases outside the gene matches. The CDR3 here is CASSVLAGGLGGELFF. The CDR3, as DNA: TGTGCCAGCAGCGTCCTAGCGGGGGGGCTTGGCGGGGAGCTGTTTTTT.

This clonotype was seen repeatedly, ten times or more. The chain is built from TRBV7-9 and TRBJ2-5; no definite D call. This CDR3 contains 13 residues. The V and J ends lost 3 bases and 2 bases respectively, with 7 bases between them. Germline CDR1 and CDR2: SEHNR and FQNEAQ (reference sequence). The CDR3 sequence: CASSFTLQETQYF. The CDR3, as DNA: TGTGCCAGCAGCTTCACGTTACAAGAGACCCAGTACTTC.

This clonotype has ten or more counts. The chain has TRBV2 and TRBJ2-3, with 7 bases identical to TRBD1. Germline values: CDR1 SNHLY, CDR2 FYNNEI. The J segment lost 0 bases and the V segment lost 5 bases, leaving 5 bases of the junction unmatched. CDR3 length equals 15 residues. CDR3 coding DNA: TGTGCCAGCAGTACGGACAGGAGTAGCACAGATACGCAGTATTTT. It encodes CASSTDRSSTDTQYF.

This clonotype was found a few times. The chain combines TRBV28 with TRBJ2-1, with TRBD1 matching 9 bases. In germline, CDR1 is MDHEN, CDR2 SYDVKM. V shed 6 bases and J 4 bases; nucleotides not matched to a gene: 4. This CDR3 has 14 amino acids. CDR3 nucleotides: TGTGCCAGCAGCCGGGACAGGGTGTACAATGAGCAGTTCTTC. Encoded protein: CASSRDRVYNEQFF.

This clonotype was picked up many times. The chain carries TRBV7-9 and TRBJ1-4; no firm D call. Germline CDR1 is SEHNR and CDR2 is FQNEAQ (reference sequence). The germline V and J ends were trimmed by 4 bases and 5 bases, with 8 bases remaining between them. The CDR3 loop spans 13 amino acids. In DNA form, the CDR3 reads TGTGCCAGCAGCTCAGCGGGAAATGAAAAACTGTTTTTT. Translation gives CASSSAGNEKLFF. The full variable domain, its missing parts supplied by reference TRBV7-9 and TRBJ1-4, is DTGVSQNPRHKITKRGQNVTFRCDPISEHNRLYWYRQTLGQGPEFLTYFQNEAQLEKSRLLSDRFSAERPKGSFSTLEIQRTEQGDSAMYLCASSSAGNEKLFFGSGTQLSVL.

Ten or more counts support this clonotype. The rearrangement links TRBV7-6 to TRBJ2-6; D ambiguous. The germline V gene has CDR1 SGHVS and CDR2 FNYEAQ. The V end was cut by 5 bases, the J end by 0 bases, with 11 bases between. The CDR3 is made up of 16 amino acids. The CDR3 loop is CASSPSVYSGANVLTF. The CDR3, as DNA: TGTGCCAGCAGCCCCTCGGTGTACTCTGGGGCCAACGTCCTGACTTTC.

This clonotype has a handful of counts. The V and J genes are TRBV3-1 and TRBJ2-1; a weak D match, TRBD2 (5 bases). Trimming took off 4 bases at V and 2 bases at J, with 9 bases between the two ends. In germline, CDR1 is LGHDT, CDR2 YNNKEL (reference sequence). The CDR3 is 14 residues long. The CDR3 region is CASSPTRTYNEQFF. The CDR3 DNA reads TGTGCCAGCAGCCCAACTAGGACCTACAATGAGCAGTTCTTC.

This clonotype was seen at least ten times. This chain joins TRBV6-5 and TRBJ2-7, with TRBD1 identical over 9 bases. The CDR3 spans 15 residues. V trimming: 5 bases; J trimming: 4 bases; junction bases outside the gene matches: 9. Germline CDR1 reads MNHEY; CDR2 reads SVGAGI. As DNA, the CDR3 is TGTGCCAGCAGTCGGGACAGGGCCCTTGCTTACGAGCAGTACTTC. This encodes CASSRDRALAYEQYF.

This clonotype was picked up a small number of times. The rearrangement uses TRBV13 and TRBJ2-2; D gene uncertain. The CDR3 is 15 amino acids. Germline values: CDR1 PRHDT, CDR2 FYEKMQ (reference sequence). V was cut by 2 bases and J by 3 bases, with 10 bases left in between. CDR3 in DNA: TGTGCCAGCAGCTTAACCCCGCGAGACACCGGGGAGCTGTTTTTT. Translation: CASSLTPRDTGELFF. The full variable domain, rest sourced from reference TRBV13 and TRBJ2-2, is AAGVIQSPRHLIKEKRETATLKCYPIPRHDTVYWYQQGPGQDPQFLISFYEKMQSDKGSIPDRFSAQQFSDYHSELNMSSLELGDSALYFCASSLTPRDTGELFFGEGSRLTVL.

This clonotype was seen a handful of times. The V and J genes are TRBV5-4 and TRBJ1-1, with 7 bases lining up with TRBD1. Germline values: CDR1 SGHNT, CDR2 YYREEE (reference sequence). Losses at the gene ends were 4 bases for V and 5 bases for J; bases not matched to a gene: 8. This CDR3 comprises 14 residues. This chain's CDR3 is CASSEQGFKTEAFF. The CDR3 DNA follows: TGTGCCAGCAGCGAACAGGGGTTTAAGACTGAAGCTTTCTTT.

This clonotype occurred many times. This chain connects TRBV11-2 to TRBJ2-7; 9 nucleotides align to TRBD1. CDR1 and CDR2 (germline): SGHAT, FQNNGV. This CDR3 has 16 amino acids. Trimming removed 5 bases from V and 3 bases from J; junction bases left unmatched: 11. The CDR3 reads CASSTRGYRGHYEQYF. CDR3 in DNA: TGTGCCAGCAGCACGAGAGGGTACAGGGGGCACTACGAGCAGTACTTC.

There are many counts of this clonotype. The chain couples TRBV7-8 to TRBJ2-7; 9 positions match TRBD1. The germline V gene encodes CDR1 SGHVS and CDR2 FQNEAQ. The V segment lost 5 bases and the J segment 2 bases; nucleotides outside the gene matches: 4. The CDR3 extends over 14 amino acids. The chain's CDR3 is CASSKRQGAYEQYF. The CDR3, as DNA: TGTGCCAGCAGCAAGAGACAGGGGGCCTACGAGCAGTACTTC.

This clonotype was detected many times. The chain uses TRBV10-3 and TRBJ1-1; D is unclear. There are 12 residues in the CDR3. Trimming stripped 2 bases from V and 11 bases from J, with 12 bases between. Germline CDR1 is ENHRY and CDR2 is SYGVKD. The CDR3 loop is CAISEIGDLAFF. CDR3 bases: TGTGCCATCAGTGAGATAGGAGATCTGGCTTTCTTT.

About this clonotype itself: Germline and junction disagree at one end, which may indicate a read error. The chain is built from TRBV18 and TRBJ1-6; D unresolved. In germline, CDR1 is KGHSH, CDR2 LQKENI. This CDR3 is built from 15 residues. This chain's CDR3 is CAGSPPAGNNSPLHF. DNA for the CDR3: TGTGCCGGCTCACCACCGGCTGGGAATAATTCACCCCTCCACTTT.